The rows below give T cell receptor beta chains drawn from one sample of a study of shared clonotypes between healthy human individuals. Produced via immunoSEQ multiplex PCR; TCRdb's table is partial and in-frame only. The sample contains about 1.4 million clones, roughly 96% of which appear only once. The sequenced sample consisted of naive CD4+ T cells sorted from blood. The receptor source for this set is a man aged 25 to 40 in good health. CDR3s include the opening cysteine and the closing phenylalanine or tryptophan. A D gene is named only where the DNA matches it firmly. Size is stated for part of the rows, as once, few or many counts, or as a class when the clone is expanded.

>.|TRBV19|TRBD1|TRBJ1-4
CASRPGNRGDEKLFF
TGTGCCAGTCGCCCGGGAAACAGGGGTGATGAAAAACTGTTTTTT
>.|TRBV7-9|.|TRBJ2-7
CASSLYTAPYEQYF
TGTGCCAGCAGCTTATACACAGCCCCCTACGAGCAGTACTTC
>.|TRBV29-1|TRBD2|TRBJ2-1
CSVVAGVWNEQFF
TGCAGCGTAGTAGCGGGAGTTTGGAATGAGCAGTTCTTC
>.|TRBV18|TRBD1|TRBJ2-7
CASSIGTGRTTYEQYF
TGTGCCAGCTCGATAGGGACAGGGCGTACAACCTACGAGCAGTACTTC
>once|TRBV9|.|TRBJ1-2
CASSPRGGANYGYTF
TGTGCCAGCAGCCCGCGGGGGGGAGCTAACTATGGCTACACCTTC
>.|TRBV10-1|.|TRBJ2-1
CAERGNEQFF
TGCGCTGAGAGGGGAAATGAGCAGTTCTTC
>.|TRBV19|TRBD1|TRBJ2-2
CASRAATGVVGGELFF
TGTGCCAGTAGAGCAGCCACAGGGGTTGTGGGCGGGGAGCTGTTTTTT
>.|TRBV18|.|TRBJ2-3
CASSPLGSDSTDTQYF
TGTGCCAGCTCACCTCTGGGGAGTGACTCCACAGATACGCAGTATTTT
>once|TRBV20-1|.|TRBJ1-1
CSARKNTEAFF
TGCAGTGCTAGGAAAAACACTGAAGCTTTCTTT
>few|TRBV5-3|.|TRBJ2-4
CARSLIADKYF
TGTGCCAGAAGCTTGATCGCGGATAAGTACTTC
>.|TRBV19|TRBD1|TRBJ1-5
CASSLAGGGQPQHF
TGTGCCAGTAGTTTGGCAGGGGGAGGACAGCCCCAGCATTTT